This T cell receptor (beta chain) was captured by sequencing in a study of response to subunit inactivated influenza vaccine. This clonotype was observed a single time. Its antigen remains unknown. CDR1 is MNHEY, CDR2 SVGEGT, per germline. J was trimmed by 0 bases and V by 7 bases; bases with no gene match: 8. The length of the CDR3 is 15 residues. TCRdb passed the RT-PCR reads through MiXCR, listing each CDR3 protein once. Of about 500,000 distinct CDR3 sequences in the sample, approximately 15% are singletons; the top ten hold 2.5% to 3.5%. Findings and caveats of the study: Authors suggested seasonal influenza vaccinations each recruit few new T cells.

This sequence joins TRBV6-2 or TRBV6-3 and TRBJ2-7, with 8 bases lining up with TRBD1. This receptor was obtained from a man aged 50 to 69 who received an inactivated influenza vaccine. The specimen was CD4+ T cells sorted from PBMCs, collected less than 30 months after vaccination. CDR3 protein: CASTQRDRFSYEQYF. The CDR3 DNA reads as TGTGCCAGCACCCAAAGGGACAGGTTCTCCTACGAGCAGTACTTC.